In its sample, the clone carrying this T cell receptor (beta chain) was seen a few times. Genes and germline are mouse. The CDR3 extends 4 residues past the end of the read, so its final part is completed from the germline J gene. This record belongs to a study of CD8+ T cells in alopecia areata. Background on the study: Recipient mice, approximately 6-10-week-old female C3H/HeJ animals, received skin from roughly 6-12-month-old C3H/HeJ graft donors with spontaneous alopecia.

The time point is: mouse skin 6 weeks after grafting, around onset of hair loss. RNA extraction was followed by reverse transcription into cDNA, which acted as the sequencing template. Produced via immunoSEQ multiplex PCR; TCRdb's table is partial and in-frame only. The counts give around 6,300 clones, none of them seen only once; approximately 30% is held by the top ten. The germline V gene has CDR1 NSQYPW and CDR2 LRSPGD (reference sequence). Trimming shortened V by 0 bases and J by 1 base, and 6 bases separated the two germline ends. This CDR3 spans 14 amino acids. The receptor was derived from a C3H/HeJ mouse with alopecia areata. For this mouse line, the MHC haplotype is H2-k. Specimen: skin, collected at week 6. This rearrangement joins TRBV1 to TRBJ1-1; maybe TRBD1 (6 bases). CDR3 in amino acids: CTCSAEQGNTEVFF. CDR3 DNA, as far as it was read: TGCACCTGCAGTGCAGAACAGGGGAACACA.